The table lists the clone carrying this TCR beta chain with a few counts. Its matching antigen is unknown. The data belong to a study of cytomegalovirus exposure and HLA in healthy donors. The PCR ran on 60 Vbeta and 13 Jbeta primers. Measured with immunoSEQ multiplex PCR; TCRdb has only the in-frame clones, and not every one. The data contain more than 150,000 clones, approximately 80% of them seen just once; the ten biggest clones take up over 3%. The germline V gene encodes CDR1 MNHEY and CDR2 SVGAGI. The CDR3 runs 15 residues. The V and J ends lost 4 bases and 4 bases, in that order; junction bases with no gene match: 5. Study conclusions and caveats: The study designated about 180 TCR beta chains cytomegalovirus-associated.

The origin of this receptor is a woman aged 45-59 years in good health and CMV-seropositive. The material sequenced was PBMCs. The chain links TRBV6-5 to TRBJ2-2; TRBD1 aligns across 8 bases. DNA for the CDR3: TGTGCCAGCAGTTCCGGACAGGGTGGCACCGGGGAGCTGTTTTTT. It yields the protein CASSSGQGGTGELFF.